Below are 2 T cell receptor beta chains sequenced from a single sample in a study of blood T cell repertoires in COVID-19. Produced via immunoSEQ multiplex PCR; TCRdb's table is partial and in-frame only. Of some 350,000 clones in the sample, about 87% were seen once. Sequenced sample: PBMCs or T cells enriched from blood (not recorded which). The source is a woman aged 30 to 39 who had recovered from COVID-19.

V usage is TRBV19 and J usage is TRBJ2-1, with TRBD1 as a possible D gene (7 bases). The CDR3 has 15 amino acids. V was clipped by 1 base and J by 5 bases, with 12 bases between them. Germline V gene lookup returns CDR1 LNHDA and CDR2 SQIVND (reference sequence). CDR3 loop: CASSIGRGPDNEQFF. DNA of the CDR3: TGTGCCAGTAGTATAGGGAGGGGGCCGGACAATGAGCAGTTCTTC.

The chain couples TRBV5-1 to TRBJ1-4; tentatively, D is TRBD1 (5 bases). Germline V CDR1 and CDR2: SGHRS, YFSETQ. Deletions cut 6 bases from V and 2 bases from J, with 8 bases between. The CDR3 spans 13 residues. The CDR3 loop is CASTGSTNEKLFF. Here the CDR3 DNA reads TGCGCCAGCACAGGGTCGACTAATGAAAAACTGTTTTTT.